The present T cell receptor (beta chain) was sequenced within a study of cytomegalovirus exposure and HLA in healthy donors. The CDR3 spans 16 residues. V was clipped by 0 bases and J by 3 bases; unmatched bases: 4. From germline, CDR1 is SGHDT and CDR2 YYEEEE. It was with 60 Vbeta and 13 Jbeta primers that the PCR ran. Libraries were prepared by immunoSEQ multiplex PCR; TCRdb keeps only in-frame clonotypes and omits some of them. The sample yields under 200,000 clones, about 85% seen once. Sequenced material: PBMCs. This rearrangement joins TRBV5-6 to TRBJ1-5, with 9 bases fitting TRBD1. This TCR derives from a male donor in good health and CMV-seropositive. CDR3 in amino acids: CASSLAGQGINQPQHF. The CDR3 DNA sequence: TGTGCCAGCAGCTTGGCCGGACAGGGGATCAATCAGCCCCAGCATTTT. Using reference TRBV5-6 and TRBJ1-5 for the parts outside the CDR3, the full variable domain is DAGVTQSPTHLIKTRGQQVTLRCSPKSGHDTVSWYQQALGQGPQFIFQYYEEEERQRGNFPDRFSGHQFPNYSSELNVNALLLGDSALYLCASSLAGQGINQPQHFGDGTRLSIL.